This T cell receptor beta chain was identified during a study of beta chain features in type 1 diabetes. Study outcomes and limitations: The study found that naive, central memory and Treg TCRB repertoires appeared more similar in patients than in healthy donors. Reduced insertions and increased deletions marked VDJ junctions in type 1 diabetes patients. For cells with high TCR expression, cDNA sequencing could yield over-representation.

In all sorted populations, purity surpassed 95%. A few counts support this clone. The antigen is unknown. Investigators reverse transcribed all isolated RNA, so they sequenced expressed TCRB transcripts. The assay was immunoSEQ multiplex PCR, and TCRdb's table has in-frame clones only and misses some. Altogether under 250,000 clones are present, around an eighth being singletons, with the ten largest covering around 0.03%. From germline, CDR1 is MNHNY and CDR2 SVGAGI (reference sequence). This CDR3 contains 14 residues. Deletions cut 11 bases from V and 3 bases from J, with 19 bases between. Sequencing was performed on naive CD4+ T cells from blood. The chain has TRBV6-6 and TRBJ1-1; no clear D. The TCR comes from a woman between 40 and 55 years old in good health. CDR3 nucleotides: TGTGCCGGGAATGTACGGCGGGTGGACACTGAAGCTTTCTTT. It translates to CAGNVRRVDTEAFF.